This TCR beta chain came from a study of PD-1 blockade in classical Hodgkin lymphoma. Study observations and caveats: Complete responders showed a baseline diversity that resembled the diversity of newly diagnosed patients. Still unresolved is the cause of the repertoire differences, which may be disease activity or prior therapy. The study reported lower baseline TCR diversity in newly diagnosed patients than in healthy donors.

Produced via immunoSEQ multiplex PCR; TCRdb's table is partial and in-frame only. The table lists 99,000 or so clones, roughly 90% of them singletons. Time point in this sample: cycle 4 day 1 (C4D1), after five to seven weeks of nivolumab. All patients experienced relapse after autologous stem cell transplantation, and brentuximab vedotin exposure was variable. Responses achieved at best were complete response, partial response or progressive disease. The CDR3 is made up of 13 amino acids. Germline-derived CDR1 and CDR2 are MNHEY and SVGAGI. V was cut by 3 bases and J by 5 bases, with 9 bases left in between. Concerning this clone itself: Its antigen is undetermined.

The chain uses TRBV6-5 and TRBJ2-3; D is undetermined. This sequence was found in a human donor with classical Hodgkin lymphoma. This specimen was peripheral blood mononuclear cells (PBMCs), taken before the fourth cycle of nivolumab. CDR3 bases: TGTGCCAGCAGTTATCAAGTGAGAGATACGCAGTATTTT. This translates into CASSYQVRDTQYF.